The rows below give T cell receptor beta chains drawn from one sample of a study of T cell changes during pregnancy in multiple sclerosis. Assay used: immunoSEQ multiplex PCR; TCRdb lists only in-frame clones, some missing. Of about 38,000 clones listed, roughly 93% are singletons. The sample consisted of CD4+ T cells from peripheral blood mononuclear cells, taken in the second trimester of pregnancy. The receptors stem from a female donor with multiple sclerosis, enrolled in a pregnancy study. CDR3s include the opening cysteine and the closing phenylalanine or tryptophan. The order of the fields is D gene, J gene, clone size, V gene, CDR3 protein, CDR3 DNA. The D gene is left open where the match is weak. A row's size may be missing; if present it is once, few, many or a size class.

D: .; J: TRBJ1-5; size: .; V: TRBV7-2; CDR3: CASSPQGVGQPQHF; DNA: TGTGCCAGCAGCCCACAGGGAGTTGGGCAGCCCCAGCATTTT
D: .; J: TRBJ1-2; size: .; V: TRBV19; CDR3: CASRPVGGLSYGYTF; DNA: TGTGCCAGTAGGCCCGTCGGGGGTCTGAGCTATGGCTACACCTTC
D: TRBD2; J: TRBJ2-1; size: .; V: TRBV6-6; CDR3: CASSYTRTSGYNEQFF; DNA: TGTGCCAGCAGTTACACCCGGACTAGCGGCTACAATGAGCAGTTCTTC
D: TRBD1; J: TRBJ1-4; size: .; V: TRBV18; CDR3: CASSPQGAGEKLFF; DNA: TGTGCCAGCTCACCCCAGGGGGCTGGTGAAAAACTGTTTTTT
D: .; J: TRBJ1-1; size: .; V: TRBV5-1; CDR3: CASSLPPGRNRNTEAFF; DNA: TGCGCCAGCAGCTTACCACCAGGTAGGAACCGGAACACTGAAGCTTTCTTT
D: .; J: TRBJ1-4; size: .; V: TRBV27; CDR3: CASSLLGRHEKLFF; DNA: TGTGCCAGCAGTTTACTGGGGCGTCATGAAAAACTGTTTTTT
D: TRBD1; J: TRBJ1-1; size: .; V: TRBV18; CDR3: CASSQRTGPNTEAFF; DNA: TGTGCCAGCTCACAACGGACAGGGCCTAACACTGAAGCTTTCTTT
D: .; J: TRBJ2-7; size: .; V: TRBV11-3; CDR3: CASAQGGPEYEQYF; DNA: TGTGCCAGCGCCCAAGGAGGGCCTGAGTACGAGCAGTACTTC
D: .; J: TRBJ1-1; size: .; V: TRBV11-1; CDR3: CASSLAGRDTEAFF; DNA: TGTGCCAGCAGCTTAGCAGGGAGGGACACTGAAGCTTTCTTT
D: .; J: TRBJ1-4; size: .; V: TRBV15; CDR3: CATSRVQGDHEKLFF; DNA: TGTGCCACCAGCAGAGTTCAGGGTGACCATGAAAAACTGTTTTTT
D: .; J: TRBJ2-1; size: .; V: TRBV21-1; CDR3: CASSKDRETGQEQFF; DNA: TGTGCCAGCAGCAAAGATCGGGAAACGGGACAGGAGCAGTTCTTC
D: TRBD2; J: TRBJ2-3; size: .; V: TRBV7-9; CDR3: CASSFDIGLAGHTQYF; DNA: TGTGCCAGCAGCTTCGACATTGGACTAGCGGGACATACGCAGTATTTT
D: TRBD1; J: TRBJ2-3; size: .; V: TRBV6-5; CDR3: CASSSGQGPSTDTQYF; DNA: TGTGCCAGCAGTTCCGGACAGGGGCCTAGCACAGATACGCAGTATTTT
D: .; J: TRBJ2-2; size: .; V: TRBV12-2; CDR3: CASRLAQGRKVNTGELFF; DNA: TGTGCAAGTCGCTTAGCACAGGGAAGAAAGGTGAACACCGGGGAGCTGTTTTTT
D: TRBD2; J: TRBJ2-2; size: .; V: TRBV5-1; CDR3: CASSPPTSGRGAGELFF; DNA: TGCGCCAGCAGCCCGCCCACTAGCGGGAGAGGGGCCGGGGAGCTGTTTTTT
D: TRBD1; J: TRBJ2-5; size: .; V: TRBV7-7; CDR3: CASSWDREETQYF; DNA: TGTGCCAGCAGCTGGGACAGGGAAGAGACCCAGTACTTC
D: .; J: TRBJ2-2; size: once; V: TRBV2; CDR3: CASSFELLNTGELFF; DNA: TGTGCCAGCAGTTTCGAGCTCTTGAACACCGGGGAGCTGTTTTTT
D: .; J: TRBJ1-2; size: .; V: TRBV5-1; CDR3: CASSRDNRRLGYTF; DNA: TGCGCCAGCAGCAGGGACAATCGTCGCCTTGGCTACACCTTC
D: .; J: TRBJ2-7; size: .; V: TRBV9; CDR3: CASSVEPGIPYEQYF; DNA: TGTGCCAGCAGCGTAGAACCCGGGATCCCCTACGAGCAGTACTTC
D: TRBD2; J: TRBJ2-3; size: .; V: TRBV11-2; CDR3: CASSFSGGAVSTDTQYF; DNA: TGTGCCAGCAGCTTTAGCGGGGGGGCCGTAAGCACAGATACGCAGTATTTT
D: .; J: TRBJ2-3; size: .; V: TRBV5-1; CDR3: CASSAGQQGADTQYF; DNA: TGCGCCAGCAGCGCGGGACAGCAGGGCGCAGATACGCAGTATTTT
D: .; J: TRBJ2-2; size: .; V: TRBV6-6; CDR3: CASSYGEGGTGELFF; DNA: TGTGCCAGCAGTTACGGGGAGGGGGGGACCGGGGAGCTGTTTTTT
D: .; J: TRBJ2-4; size: .; V: TRBV6-6; CDR3: CASRAGQGTAKNIQYF; DNA: TGTGCCAGCAGGGCCGGGCAGGGAACGGCCAAAAACATTCAGTACTTC
D: .; J: TRBJ2-5; size: once; V: TRBV9; CDR3: CASSVSARETQYF; DNA: TGTGCCAGCAGCGTATCGGCCAGGGAGACCCAGTACTTC
D: .; J: TRBJ1-5; size: .; V: TRBV7-2; CDR3: CASSLDKKPQHF; DNA: TGTGCCAGCAGCCTAGACAAGAAGCCCCAGCATTTT
D: TRBD2; J: TRBJ2-3; size: .; V: TRBV4-1; CDR3: CASSQVLTSGVSTDTQYF; DNA: TGCGCCAGCAGCCAAGTGCTCACTAGCGGGGTCAGCACAGATACGCAGTATTTT
D: .; J: TRBJ2-4; size: .; V: TRBV7-3; CDR3: CASSLTSSGLAKNIQYF; DNA: TGTGCCAGCAGCTTAACTTCCAGCGGACTCGCCAAAAACATTCAGTACTTC
D: .; J: TRBJ1-5; size: .; V: TRBV18; CDR3: CASSVEGNQPQHF; DNA: TGTGCCAGCTCGGTGGAGGGCAATCAGCCCCAGCATTTT
D: TRBD1; J: TRBJ1-2; size: .; V: TRBV7-2; CDR3: CASSLALLTGGNGYTF; DNA: TGTGCCAGCAGCTTAGCCCTATTGACAGGGGGTAATGGCTACACCTTC
D: .; J: TRBJ2-7; size: .; V: TRBV27; CDR3: CASSLGRSNREQYF; DNA: TGTGCCAGCAGTTTAGGGCGTTCTAACCGCGAGCAGTACTTC
D: TRBD2; J: TRBJ2-5; size: .; V: TRBV28; CDR3: CASSRLAGQETQYF; DNA: TGTGCCAGCAGTCGACTAGCGGGGCAAGAGACCCAGTACTTC
D: .; J: TRBJ2-5; size: once; V: TRBV6-6; CDR3: CASRPDSQETQYF; DNA: TGTGCCAGCAGGCCAGACTCACAAGAGACCCAGTACTTC
D: .; J: TRBJ2-3; size: .; V: TRBV2; CDR3: CASGHMITPDTQYF; DNA: TGTGCCAGCGGGCACATGATAACTCCAGATACGCAGTATTTT
D: .; J: TRBJ2-7; size: .; V: TRBV4-1; CDR3: CASSQDPEGSDQYF; DNA: TGCGCCAGCAGCCAAGATCCTGAGGGTTCGGATCAGTACTTC
D: .; J: TRBJ2-5; size: .; V: TRBV2; CDR3: CASSVSQETQYF; DNA: TGTGCCAGCAGTGTTAGCCAAGAGACCCAGTACTTC
D: TRBD2; J: TRBJ2-5; size: once; V: TRBV5-5; CDR3: CASSSRAGARETQYF; DNA: TGTGCCAGCAGCTCCCGAGCGGGGGCAAGGGAGACCCAGTACTTC
D: .; J: TRBJ2-7; size: once; V: TRBV14; CDR3: CASGRSPSYEQYF; DNA: TGTGCCAGCGGCAGGTCCCCCTCCTACGAGCAGTACTTC
D: .; J: TRBJ1-1; size: .; V: TRBV4-1; CDR3: CASSQGQLSREAFF; DNA: TGCGCCAGCAGCCAAGGGCAGTTATCACGTGAAGCTTTCTTT
D: TRBD1; J: TRBJ2-2; size: .; V: TRBV13; CDR3: CASSQDRDGELFF; DNA: TGTGCCAGCAGCCAGGACAGGGACGGGGAGCTGTTTTTT
D: TRBD2; J: TRBJ2-1; size: .; V: TRBV30; CDR3: CAWRISGLAGGQFF; DNA: TGTGCCTGGAGGATTTCGGGACTAGCGGGAGGCCAGTTCTTC
D: TRBD2; J: TRBJ2-1; size: .; V: TRBV7-3; CDR3: CASSSQRGVQGYNEQFF; DNA: TGTGCCAGCAGCTCCCAACGGGGGGTTCAAGGGTACAATGAGCAGTTCTTC
D: TRBD2; J: TRBJ2-5; size: .; V: TRBV27; CDR3: CASRSGTSGRAGETQYF; DNA: TGTGCCAGCAGGTCCGGGACTAGCGGGAGGGCCGGGGAGACCCAGTACTTC
D: TRBD1; J: TRBJ1-1; size: .; V: TRBV10-3; CDR3: CAIRDRDTEAFF; DNA: TGTGCCATCAGGGACAGGGACACTGAAGCTTTCTTT
D: .; J: TRBJ2-1; size: .; V: TRBV4-1; CDR3: CASSQPGGHSYNEQFF; DNA: TGCGCCAGCAGCCAACCAGGAGGGCACTCCTACAATGAGCAGTTCTTC